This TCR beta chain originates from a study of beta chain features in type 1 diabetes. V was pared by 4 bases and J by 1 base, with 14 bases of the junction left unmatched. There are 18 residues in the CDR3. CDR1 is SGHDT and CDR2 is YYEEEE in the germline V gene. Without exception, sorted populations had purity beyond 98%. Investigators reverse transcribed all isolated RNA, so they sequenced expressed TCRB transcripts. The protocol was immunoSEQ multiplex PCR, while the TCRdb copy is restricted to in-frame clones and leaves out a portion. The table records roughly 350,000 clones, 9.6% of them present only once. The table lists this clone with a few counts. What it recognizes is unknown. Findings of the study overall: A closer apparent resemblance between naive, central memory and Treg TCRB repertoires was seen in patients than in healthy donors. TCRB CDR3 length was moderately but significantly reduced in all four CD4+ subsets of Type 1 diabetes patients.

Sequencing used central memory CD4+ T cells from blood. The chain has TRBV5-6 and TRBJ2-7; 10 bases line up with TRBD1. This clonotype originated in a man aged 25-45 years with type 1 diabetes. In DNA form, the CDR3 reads TGTGCCAGCAGCATGAGGGGACAGGGGCGACTAGGTTCCTACGAGCAGTACTTC. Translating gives CASSMRGQGRLGSYEQYF.